This T cell receptor (beta chain) was recovered during a study of T cells in Graves' hyperthyroidism and ophthalmopathy. Germline V gene sequence: CDR1 DFQATT, CDR2 SNEGSKA (reference sequence). Trimming took 7 bases from V and 3 from J, leaving 11 bases between them. This CDR3 is 12 amino acids long. In its sample, this clonotype was seen a few times. The target antigen is unknown. It was RNA transcripts that yielded the amplified TCR beta CDR3 regions. A first-round RT-PCR of the TCR CDR3 used the HTBI primer set. One entry per CDR3 protein, called by TCRdb with MiXCR from the multiplex PCR reads. Here the sample spans 500,000 to 750,000 distinct CDR3 sequences, approximately 44% being singletons. Findings and limits, study-wide: In validation, the model predicted ophthalmopathy. These predictions came a median 6.5 months before onset.

The chain is built from TRBV20-1 and TRBJ2-3; D is possibly TRBD2 (5 bases). The clonotype originates from a woman younger than 35 with Graves' hyperthyroidism. Sequencing input: peripheral blood or thyroid tissue (not recorded which). CDR3 residues: CSVRGGTDTQYF. As DNA, the CDR3 is TGCAGTGTCCGGGGTGGTACAGATACGCAGTATTTT.